This T cell receptor beta chain was sequenced in a study of PD-L1 blockade in urothelial cancer. The wider study: In the patient group, about 85% of the roughly 29 were males with bladder-origin urothelial cancer.

Germline V gene sequence: CDR1 MDHEN, CDR2 SYDVKM. There are 13 residues in the CDR3. The junction had 5 bases not matched to a gene; V was cut back by 8 bases and J by 5 bases. Every PCR was spiked with synthetic TCR analog templates. Produced via immunoSEQ multiplex PCR; TCRdb's table is partial and in-frame only. The sample lists under 40,000 clones, roughly nine tenths seen once, with about 7.8% in the top ten. Overall study results and limits: Durable-benefit cases showed more tumor-associated blood clone expansion at 3 weeks.

As for time point: peripheral blood 6 weeks after treatment start. In regard to this clone: Its target is unknown.

This chain joins TRBV28 and TRBJ2-7; 11 bases are a match to TRBD1. Source: PBMCs, taken around atezolizumab (anti-PD-L1) treatment. This clonotype was obtained from a man at least 80 years old with urothelial cancer. The CDR3 protein is CASGTGGRNEQYF. In DNA form, the CDR3 reads TGTGCCAGCGGGACAGGGGGGCGGAACGAGCAGTACTTC.